These 4 T cell receptor beta chains share one sample of origin, sequenced in a study of Ad26.COV2.S vaccination and SARS-CoV-2 variants. Generated by immunoSEQ multiplex PCR, the TCRdb table keeps only in-frame clones and is missing some. This table has a few hundred thousand clones, 90% appearing once. Specified treatment: roughly 20 received Ad26.COV2.S at low or high dose, single or two shots; 5 received placebo; per-sample allocation not given. Samples were taken on day 63 after the first vaccine or placebo injection. This material consisted of peripheral blood, taken in a trial of Ad26.COV2.S vaccine versus placebo. The receptors stem from a person between 18 and 60 years old who received the Ad26.COV2.S COVID-19 vaccine or a placebo.

CDR3 coding DNA: TGTGCCAGCAGTTTATCGGGACAGGGAGCCCCCTACGAGCAGTACTTC. Its translation: CASSLSGQGAPYEQYF. V gene TRBV27 combines with J gene TRBJ2-7; 9 bases line up with TRBD1. Germline CDR1 is MNHEY and CDR2 is SMNVEV (reference sequence). The CDR3 sequence is 16 residues long. V gave up 0 bases and J gave up 2 bases; unmatched junction bases: 5.

The chain has TRBV6-5 and TRBJ1-2; 10 positions agree with TRBD1. This CDR3 comprises 15 residues. Germline trimming cut 0 bases from V and 7 bases from J; bases unmatched to any gene: 5. Germline lookup yields CDR1 MNHEY and CDR2 SVGAGI. The DNA of the CDR3 is TGTGCCAGCAGTTACTCCGTCGGGGACAGGGGTGGCTACACCTTC. Translating gives CASSYSVGDRGGYTF.

The V and J genes are TRBV5-1 and TRBJ2-7; TRBD1 aligns across 8 bases. The germline V gene has CDR1 SGHRS and CDR2 YFSETQ. The CDR3 consists of 14 residues. V was clipped by 4 bases and J by 3 bases; unmatched bases: 6. CDR3 sequence (DNA): TGCGCCAGCAGCATCCGGACAGGGCTCTACGAGCAGTACTTC. Encoded protein: CASSIRTGLYEQYF.

The J gene is TRBJ1-1, the V gene TRBV6-1; TRBD1 agrees at 7 bases. Germline loops: CDR1 MNHNS, CDR2 SASEGT. The CDR3 consists of 15 residues. Losses at the gene ends were 2 bases for V and 1 base for J; bases not matched to a gene: 4. The CDR3 nucleotides read TGTGCCAGCAGTGAAACCGGGACAGCGAACACTGAAGCTTTCTTT. It translates to CASSETGTANTEAFF.